This T cell receptor (beta chain) was identified in a study of CD4 T cells in relation to SARS-CoV-2 and coronaviruses. Study-wide results and caveats: The assay detects memory recall responses, not culture-primed primary responses. Samples before the pandemic and after infection were not matched within any donor. In around 67% of donors, memory CD4+ clonotypes crossrecognized SARS-CoV-2 and at least one common cold coronavirus spike.

This CDR3 region has 16 residues. V was clipped by 4 bases and J by 4 bases; unmatched bases: 10. Germline assignment: CDR1 MGHRA and CDR2 YSYEKL. The unexposed donors gave CD4+ T cells in about 2011-2018, prior to COVID-19. Comments on this clone: Its specificity is not known.

Deep TCR-beta sequencing used DNA from uncultured naive and memory CD4+ T cells. The table came from immunoSEQ multiplex PCR; TCRdb's copy has only in-frame clones and leaves some out. The data contain some 68,000 clones, 85% to 95% of them singletons. Input material: naive CD4+ T cells from PBMCs. The subset is: naive CD4+ T cells isolated by negative enrichment. V and J are TRBV4-1 and TRBJ1-2; 9 bases align to TRBD1. This clonotype originated in a human donor in good health. The CDR3 is CASSPTRDRAAYGYTF. The CDR3 DNA is TGCGCCAGCAGCCCTACAAGGGACAGGGCTGCCTATGGCTACACCTTC.